This T cell receptor beta chain was found in a study of shared clonotypes between healthy human individuals. V lost 0 bases and J lost 0, with 9 bases in between. The CDR3 has 16 residues. Germline V CDR1 and CDR2: SNHLY, FYNNEI. Turning to this clone: Its antigen remains unidentified.

For each subset, genomic DNA was distributed in equal portions over several immunoSEQ plates. Using immunoSEQ multiplex PCR, the repertoire was profiled, and TCRdb retains in-frame clones only, with some absent. Here the sample spans millions of clones, about 95% being singletons. Broader study findings: Rarefaction gave evidence that sorted-subset sequencing remained incomplete despite large depth. A small donor pool kept down the genetic and exposure-history diversity that was represented.

In the naive CD8 group, cells lacked CD45RO and were positively selected for CCR7, so terminally differentiated effector memory CD45RA+ cells were left out. The chain uses TRBV2 and TRBJ1-3; D is undetermined. Material: naive CD8+ T cells sorted from blood. The TCR was taken from a man younger than 35 in good health. Here the CDR3 DNA reads TGTGCCAGCAGTGAAGCAGAGCCAGCCTCTGGAAACACCATATATTTT. Its translation: CASSEAEPASGNTIYF.